These 28 T cell receptor beta chains originate from one sample sequenced in a study of T cell repertoires in cytomegalovirus infection. MiXCR, applied by TCRdb to the reads, yields one record per CDR3 protein. The sample has a few hundred thousand distinct CDR3 sequences, around 40% seen once. These receptors' antigens are unknown. The source material was cultured PBMCs, sampled from culture after CMV antigen stimulation. The source is a human donor in good health (CMV status not recorded). Some clones in this sample may be carry-over from other donors' samples.

The rearrangement joins TRBV7-9 to TRBJ1-4; D might be TRBD1 (6 bases). V dropped 5 bases and J dropped 5 bases, with 21 bases sitting between them. The CDR3 sequence is 17 residues long. The germline V gene encodes CDR1 SEHNR and CDR2 FQNEAQ (reference sequence). The CDR3 here is CASSAIPGQRTNEKLFF. The DNA for the CDR3 is TGTGCCAGCAGCGCAATCCCTGGACAGAGGACAAATGAAAAACTGTTTTTT.

As DNA, the CDR3 is TGTGCCAGCAGCTTTCTAGATGGGACAGGCTTTAAGAGCTACACCTTC. Its translation is CASSFLDGTGFKSYTF. The J gene is TRBJ1-2, the V gene TRBV5-6; TRBD1 matches 8 bases. The V and J ends lost 2 bases and 9 bases, in that order; junction bases with no gene match: 15. The germline CDR1 and CDR2 sequences are SGHDT and YYEEEE. CDR3 length: 16 amino acids.

In regard to this clonotype: At one of its ends the junction is not consistent with the germline gene, which may arise from a read error. V gene TRBV3-1 combines with J gene TRBJ2-7; 12 nucleotides match TRBD2. From germline, CDR1 is LGHDT and CDR2 YNNKEL (reference sequence). The CDR3 is 13 residues long. The CDR3 loop reads CASSHGTSGPLHF. The DNA of the CDR3 is TGTGCCAGCAGCCACGGGACTAGCGGGCCCCTGCACTTC.

This chain connects TRBV7-6 to TRBJ2-5; D assignment may be TRBD1 or TRBD2 (6 bases each). The V end was cut by 5 bases, the J end by 1 base, with 17 bases between. This CDR3 region has 16 residues. Germline-derived CDR1 and CDR2 are SGHVS and FNYEAQ. The CDR3 DNA reads TGTGCCAGCAGCCTATTCCCGGGGGCGGCCCAAGAGACCCAGTACTTC. This codes for CASSLFPGAAQETQYF. The whole variable domain, filled in from reference TRBV7-6 and TRBJ2-5, reads GAGVSQSPRYKVTKRGQDVALRCDPISGHVSLYWYRQALGQGPEFLTYFNYEAQQDKSGLPNDRFSAERPEGSISTLTIQRTEQRDSAMYRCASSLFPGAAQETQYFGPGTRLLVL.

The CDR3 protein is CASSYGGRPNTEAFF. Written as DNA, the CDR3 is TGTGCCAGCAGTTACGGGGGGCGTCCCAACACTGAAGCTTTCTTT. The rearrangement joins TRBV6-2 or TRBV6-3 to TRBJ1-1; tentative D call: TRBD1 (6 bases). The CDR3 is made up of 15 amino acids. The germline gives CDR1 MNHEY, CDR2 SVGEGT. Deletions cut 2 bases from V and 2 bases from J, with 12 bases between.

This chain links TRBV7-9 with TRBJ2-7, with a tentative D call TRBD2 (6 bases). The V end was cut by 1 base, the J end by 0 bases, with 10 bases between. CDR3 length: 15 residues. CDR1 is SEHNR and CDR2 is FQNEAQ in the germline V gene (reference sequence). The CDR3 loop reads CASSLEAGASYEQYF. The CDR3 DNA sequence: TGTGCCAGCAGCTTAGAAGCGGGTGCCTCCTACGAGCAGTACTTC.

A few counts support this clonotype. The CDR3 protein is CASSPRKMTGLPSTDTQYF. The CDR3 DNA follows: TGTGCCAGCAGCCCACGGAAGATGACGGGCCTCCCTAGCACAGATACGCAGTATTTT. V usage is TRBV11-2 and J usage is TRBJ2-3; no clear D gene. Germline V gene lookup returns CDR1 SGHAT and CDR2 FQNNGV. Trimming took off 5 bases at V and 0 bases at J, with 24 bases between the two ends. The CDR3 runs to 19 residues.

This clonotype was counted between two and nine times. This sequence joins TRBV6-5 and TRBJ2-7; D is ambiguous. Trimming removed 4 bases from V and 0 bases from J, with 13 bases in between. CDR3 size: 15 residues. The germline gives CDR1 MNHEY, CDR2 SVGAGI. CDR3 amino acids: CASSSTGTSSYEQYF. DNA for the CDR3: TGTGCCAGCAGTTCGACGGGTACCAGCTCCTACGAGCAGTACTTC.

In its sample, this clonotype was seen a few times. V is TRBV12-3 or TRBV12-4 and J is TRBJ2-7; TRBD2 agrees at 11 bases. V lost 3 bases, J lost 3 bases, and 4 bases stayed unmatched. CDR3 length: 15 residues. The CDR3 protein is CASSFGTSGNYEQYF. CDR3 in DNA: TGTGCCAGCAGTTTCGGGACTAGCGGAAACTACGAGCAGTACTTC.

The table lists this clonotype with a few counts. The chain links TRBV4-2 to TRBJ1-2, with D possibly being TRBD1 (5 bases). Between the trimmed V and J ends, which lost 0 bases and 8 bases, there was a span of 13 bases. Germline CDR1 reads LGHNA; CDR2 reads YNFKEQ. The CDR3 has 14 residues. The chain's CDR3 is CASSQDLGASGYTF. Here the CDR3 DNA reads TGTGCCAGCAGCCAAGATCTTGGGGCCTCGGGCTACACCTTC.

This clonotype was seen a few times. The chain is built from TRBV27 and TRBJ1-5; D gene uncertain. V gave up 6 bases and J gave up 2 bases, with 11 bases separating them. The germline V gene has CDR1 MNHEY and CDR2 SMNVEV (reference sequence). The CDR3 totals 14 residues. CDR3 coding DNA: TGTGCCAGCAGGGGAGGGATTGGCAATCAGCCCCAGCATTTT. Residues: CASRGGIGNQPQHF.

This sequence joins TRBV7-9 and TRBJ1-1; 11 nucleotides line up with TRBD1. The CDR3 is 13 residues long. The V gene's germline CDR1 is SEHNR and CDR2 FQNEAQ (reference sequence). The V segment lost 5 bases and the J segment 8 bases; nucleotides outside the gene matches: 4. The CDR3 is CASSGQGAGEAFF. The DNA for the CDR3 is TGTGCCAGCAGCGGACAGGGGGCGGGCGAAGCTTTCTTT.

This clonotype turned up a few times. V is TRBV7-9 and J is TRBJ1-1; a weak D match, TRBD1 (5 bases). The CDR3 contains 14 residues. Germline V lookup: CDR1 SEHNR, CDR2 FQNEAQ (reference sequence). Trimming took 2 bases from V and 4 from J, leaving 11 bases between them. Written as DNA, the CDR3 is TGTGCCAGCAGCTTATTGCGGGGGAGCACTGAAGCTTTCTTT. This sequence encodes CASSLLRGSTEAFF. The full variable domain, with the rest looked up from reference TRBV7-9 and TRBJ1-1, is DTGVSQNPRHKITKRGQNVTFRCDPISEHNRLYWYRQTLGQGPEFLTYFQNEAQLEKSRLLSDRFSAERPKGSFSTLEIQRTEQGDSAMYLCASSLLRGSTEAFFGQGTRLTVV.

The chain has TRBV19 and TRBJ1-1; no clear D gene. Trimming stripped 10 bases from V and 1 base from J, with 10 bases between. The CDR3 is 12 residues long. CDR1 is LNHDA and CDR2 is SQIVND in the germline V gene (reference sequence). The CDR3 region is CATRTGNTEAFF. As DNA, the CDR3 is TGTGCCACCAGGACCGGGAACACTGAAGCTTTCTTT.

This chain connects TRBV18 to TRBJ1-5; D possibly corresponds to TRBD1 (5 bases). CDR1 is KGHSH and CDR2 is LQKENI in the germline V gene. V gave up 6 bases and J gave up 5 bases, with 14 bases separating them. CDR3 size: 14 residues. The CDR3 DNA follows: TGTGCCAGCTCGCCCGGGGGAGCGGATCAGCCCCAGCATTTT. It translates to CASSPGGADQPQHF. Variable domain in full (rest from reference TRBV18 and TRBJ1-5): NAGVMQNPRHLVRRRGQEARLRCSPMKGHSHVYWYRQLPEEGLKFMVYLQKENIIDESGMPKERFSAEFPKEGPSILRIQQVVRGDSAAYFCASSPGGADQPQHFGDGTRLSIL.

The chain couples TRBV7-9 to TRBJ2-6; 7 nucleotides match TRBD1. CDR3 size: 14 residues. J was trimmed by 8 bases and V by 4 bases; bases with no gene match: 5. The germline CDR1 and CDR2 sequences are SEHNR and FQNEAQ (reference sequence). CDR3 sequence reads: CASSSRQGSNVLTF. CDR3 sequence (DNA): TGTGCCAGCAGCTCTCGACAGGGCTCCAACGTCCTGACTTTC.

There are a few counts of this clonotype. The chain uses TRBV6-2 or TRBV6-3 and TRBJ1-5, with D possibly matching TRBD1 (5 bases). V was cut by 5 bases and J by 7 bases, with 12 bases left in between. Germline V gene lookup returns CDR1 MNHEY and CDR2 SVGEGT. The CDR3 spans 13 residues. CDR3 in amino acids: CASSNSRGQPQHF. CDR3 nucleotide sequence: TGTGCCAGCAGTAATTCGAGGGGACAGCCCCAGCATTTT.

This clonotype was detected a few times. V gene TRBV7-6 combines with J gene TRBJ1-2, with D unclear. CDR3 length: 11 amino acids. Looked up from germline, CDR1 is SGHVS and CDR2 is FNYEAQ. With 4 bases removed from V and 8 bases from J, the gap between germline ends came to 8 bases. This CDR3 is CASSSAGGYTF. The CDR3 DNA is TGTGCCAGCAGCTCCGCTGGAGGCTACACCTTC.

This clonotype was seen only a few times. V is TRBV7-2 and J is TRBJ2-7; D possibly corresponds to TRBD2 (5 bases). Germline loops: CDR1 SGHTA, CDR2 FQGNSA. The length of the CDR3 is 14 residues. V lost 4 bases and J lost 4, with 14 bases in between. The CDR3 nucleotides read TGTGCCAGCAGCTGGACTCAAGGCGCGTACGAGCAGTACTTC. Its translation is CASSWTQGAYEQYF.

This clonotype has only a few counts. The chain links TRBV25-1 to TRBJ2-1; D might be TRBD1 (6 bases). The CDR3 extends over 14 amino acids. Trimming cost V 7 bases and J 2 bases, with 12 bases left between them. CDR1 MGHDK and CDR2 SYGVNS come from the germline V gene. The CDR3 region has the DNA TGTGCCAGCACCCCCTGGGGGCCCTACAATGAGCAGTTCTTC. Its translation: CASTPWGPYNEQFF. The complete variable domain, with remaining parts taken from reference TRBV25-1 and TRBJ2-1, reads EADIYQTPRYLVIGTGKKITLECSQTMGHDKMYWYQQDPGMELHLIHYSYGVNSTEKGDLSSESTVSRIRTEHFPLTLESARPSHTSQYLCASTPWGPYNEQFFGPGTRLTVL.

The rearrangement links TRBV4-2 to TRBJ2-1, with unresolved D. V lost 3 bases, J lost 2 bases, and 8 bases lay in between. CDR1 and CDR2 (germline): LGHNA, YNFKEQ. There are 14 residues in the CDR3. DNA of the CDR3: TGTGCCAGCAGCCAGGCAGGACCCTACAATGAGCAGTTCTTC. Its protein is CASSQAGPYNEQFF.

The chain carries TRBV12-3 or TRBV12-4 and TRBJ2-2, with 12 bases fitting TRBD2. The CDR3 consists of 16 residues. V lost 4 bases and J lost 4; bases outside the gene matches: 4. CDR3 in DNA: TGTGCCAGCAGTTGGACTAGCGGGGACTTCACCGGGGAGCTGTTTTTT. This translates into CASSWTSGDFTGELFF.

The rearrangement uses TRBV12-3 or TRBV12-4 and TRBJ1-2; D is uncertain. This CDR3 is built from 12 residues. V lost 3 bases and J lost 2, with 4 bases in between. CDR3 sequence (DNA): TGTGCCAGCAGTTTTATGAACTATGGCTACACCTTC. This codes for CASSFMNYGYTF.

This clonotype was seen once. This chain joins TRBV24-1 and TRBJ2-3, with D uncertain. This CDR3 has 12 amino acids. The V end lost 5 bases, the J end lost 2 bases, and 4 bases lay between the germline ends. Germline V gives CDR1 KGHDR, CDR2 SFDVKD. DNA for the CDR3: TGTGCCACCAGTGCTGTCACAGATACGCAGTATTTT. Translated: CATSAVTDTQYF.

The rearrangement links TRBV20-1 to TRBJ1-5; possible D gene TRBD1, 6 bases. CDR3 size: 13 residues. Germline CDR1 is DFQATT and CDR2 is SNEGSKA (reference sequence). The V gene lost 6 bases and the J gene lost 5 bases, with 14 bases spanning the gap. In nucleotides, the CDR3 is TGCAGTGCGGTCGAGGGGGACTATCAGCCCCAGCATTTT. It yields the protein CSAVEGDYQPQHF.

Turning to this clonotype: One base away lies a much larger clone, so this may be a sequencing read error. The chain couples TRBV7-6 to TRBJ2-1; tentatively, D is TRBD2 (5 bases). This CDR3 is 16 amino acids long. Germline V gene sequence: CDR1 SGHVS, CDR2 FNYEAQ. CDR3 sequence: CASSPPSGQPYNERFF. CDR3 bases: TGTGCCAGCAGCCCACCAAGCGGCCAACCCTACAATGAGCGGTTCTTC.

This clonotype was counted at least ten times. The chain has TRBV12-3 or TRBV12-4 and TRBJ2-7, with D perhaps being TRBD1 or TRBD2 (5 bases each). Trimming left V 4 bases short and J 6 bases short, with 25 bases between. This CDR3 comprises 17 residues. CDR3 bases: TGTGCCAGCAGTTCCCCTCCCGTGACCCCCGGGACCAGCGAGCAGTACTTC. It specifies CASSSPPVTPGTSEQYF.

The genes are TRBV5-5 and TRBJ2-3; possible D gene TRBD2, 6 bases. Per germline, CDR1 SGHKS and CDR2 YYEKEE (reference sequence). Trimming stripped 4 bases from V and 5 bases from J, with 17 bases between. This CDR3 contains 15 residues. The CDR3 spells CASSPGVRAGDTQYF. As DNA, the CDR3 is TGTGCCAGCAGCCCGGGGGTGCGGGCGGGAGATACGCAGTATTTT.